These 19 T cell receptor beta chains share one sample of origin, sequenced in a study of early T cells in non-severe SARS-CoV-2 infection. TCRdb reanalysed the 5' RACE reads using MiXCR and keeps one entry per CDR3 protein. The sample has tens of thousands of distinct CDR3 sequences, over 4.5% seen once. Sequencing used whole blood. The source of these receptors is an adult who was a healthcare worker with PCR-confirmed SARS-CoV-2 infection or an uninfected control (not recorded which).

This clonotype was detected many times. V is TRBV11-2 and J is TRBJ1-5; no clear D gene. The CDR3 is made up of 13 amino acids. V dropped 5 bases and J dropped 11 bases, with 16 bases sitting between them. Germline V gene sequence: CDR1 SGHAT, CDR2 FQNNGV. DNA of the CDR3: TGTGCCAGCAGCCCAGGCCCCGACCAGTCCCAGCATTTT. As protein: CASSPGPDQSQHF.

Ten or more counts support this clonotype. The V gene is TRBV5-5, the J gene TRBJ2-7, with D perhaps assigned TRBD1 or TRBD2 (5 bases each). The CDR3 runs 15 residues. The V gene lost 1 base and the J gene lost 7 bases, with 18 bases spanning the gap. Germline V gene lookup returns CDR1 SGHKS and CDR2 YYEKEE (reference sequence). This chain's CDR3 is CASSLFSDGTGEQYF. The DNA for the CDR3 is TGTGCCAGCAGCTTGTTTTCTGACGGGACCGGGGAGCAGTACTTC.

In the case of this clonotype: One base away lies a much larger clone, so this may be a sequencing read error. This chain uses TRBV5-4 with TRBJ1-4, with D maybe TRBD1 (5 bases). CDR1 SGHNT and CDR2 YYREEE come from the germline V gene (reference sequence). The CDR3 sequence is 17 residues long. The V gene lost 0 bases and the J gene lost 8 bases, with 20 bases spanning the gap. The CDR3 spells CASSLGQRGRGNEKLFF. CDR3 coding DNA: TGTGCCAGCAGCTTGGGCCAGAGGGGACGGGGGAACGAAAAACTGTTTTTT.

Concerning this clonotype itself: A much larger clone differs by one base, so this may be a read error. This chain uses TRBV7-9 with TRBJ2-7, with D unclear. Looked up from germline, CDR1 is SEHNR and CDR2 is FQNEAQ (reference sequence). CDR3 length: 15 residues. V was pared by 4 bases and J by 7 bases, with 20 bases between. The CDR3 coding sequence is TGTGCCAGCAGCTACAACGGGTCTCTATCCGGGGAGCAGTACTTC. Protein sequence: CASSYNGSLSGEQYF.

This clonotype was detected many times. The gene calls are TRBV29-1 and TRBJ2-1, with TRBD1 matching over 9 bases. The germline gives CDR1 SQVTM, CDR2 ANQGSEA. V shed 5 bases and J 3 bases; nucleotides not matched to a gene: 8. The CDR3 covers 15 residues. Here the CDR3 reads CSVPRDRAYYNEQFF. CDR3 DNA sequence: TGCAGCGTTCCCCGGGACAGGGCCTACTACAATGAGCAGTTCTTC.

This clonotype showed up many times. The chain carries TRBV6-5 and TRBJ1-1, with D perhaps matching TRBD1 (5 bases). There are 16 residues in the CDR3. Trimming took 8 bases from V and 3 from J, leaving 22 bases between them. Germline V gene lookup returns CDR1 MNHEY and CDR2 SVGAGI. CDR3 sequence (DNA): TGTGCCAGCGCGGGACGGAAACCCCCCGGGGACACTGAAGCTTTCTTT. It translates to CASAGRKPPGDTEAFF.

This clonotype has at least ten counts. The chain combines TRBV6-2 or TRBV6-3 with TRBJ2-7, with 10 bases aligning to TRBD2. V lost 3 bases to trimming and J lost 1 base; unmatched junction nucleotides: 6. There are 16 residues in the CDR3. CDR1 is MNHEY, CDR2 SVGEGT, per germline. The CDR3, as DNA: TGTGCCAGCAGTTATTTCGGACTAGCGGAATCCTACGAGCAGTACTTC. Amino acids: CASSYFGLAESYEQYF.

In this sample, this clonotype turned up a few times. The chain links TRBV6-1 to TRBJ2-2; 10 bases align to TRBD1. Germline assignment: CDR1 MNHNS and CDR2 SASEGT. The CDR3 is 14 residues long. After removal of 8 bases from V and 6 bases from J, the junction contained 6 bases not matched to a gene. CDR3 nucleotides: TGTGCCAGCTGGACCGGACAGGGGGCCGGGGAGCTGTTTTTT. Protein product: CASWTGQGAGELFF.

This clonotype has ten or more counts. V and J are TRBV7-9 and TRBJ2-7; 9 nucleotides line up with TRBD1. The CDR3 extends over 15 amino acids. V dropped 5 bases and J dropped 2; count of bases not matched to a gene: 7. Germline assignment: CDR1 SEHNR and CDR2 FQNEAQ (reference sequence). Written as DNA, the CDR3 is TGTGCCAGCAGCCCAGGGACAGGGTCTGCCTACGAGCAGTACTTC. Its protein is CASSPGTGSAYEQYF.

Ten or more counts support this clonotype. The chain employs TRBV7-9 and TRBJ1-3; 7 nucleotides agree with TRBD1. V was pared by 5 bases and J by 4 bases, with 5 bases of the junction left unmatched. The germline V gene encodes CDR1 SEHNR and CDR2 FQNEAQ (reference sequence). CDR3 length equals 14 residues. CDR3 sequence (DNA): TGTGCCAGCAGCCCGCAGGGGGAAGGAAACACCATATATTTT. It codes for CASSPQGEGNTIYF. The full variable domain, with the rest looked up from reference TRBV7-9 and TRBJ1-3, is DTGVSQNPRHKITKRGQNVTFRCDPISEHNRLYWYRQTLGQGPEFLTYFQNEAQLEKSRLLSDRFSAERPKGSFSTLEIQRTEQGDSAMYLCASSPQGEGNTIYFGEGSWLTVV.

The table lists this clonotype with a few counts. CDR3 coding DNA: TGTGCCAGCATACTGGGACTAGCAGATACGCAGTATTTT. Protein product: CASILGLADTQYF. J is TRBJ2-3 and V is TRBV14, with 8 positions matching TRBD2. CDR3 length: 13 residues. J gave up 4 bases and V 7 bases, and 4 bases lay outside the gene matches. The germline V gene encodes CDR1 SGHDN and CDR2 FVKESK.

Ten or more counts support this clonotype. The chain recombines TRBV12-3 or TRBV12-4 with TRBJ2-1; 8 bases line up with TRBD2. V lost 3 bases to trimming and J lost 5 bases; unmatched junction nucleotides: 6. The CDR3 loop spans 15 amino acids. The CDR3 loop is CASSLSTSGNNEQFF. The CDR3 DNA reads TGTGCCAGCAGTTTGAGTACTAGCGGTAACAATGAGCAGTTCTTC.

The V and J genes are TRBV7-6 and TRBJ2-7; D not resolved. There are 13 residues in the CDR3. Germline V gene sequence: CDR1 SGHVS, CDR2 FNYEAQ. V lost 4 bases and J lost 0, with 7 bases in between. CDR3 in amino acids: CASSSTTSYEQYF. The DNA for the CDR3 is TGTGCCAGCAGCTCGACGACCTCCTACGAGCAGTACTTC.

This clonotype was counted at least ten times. Here the CDR3 DNA reads TGCAGTGCCGCGAGAGATAGCAATCAGCCCCAGCATTTT. It is translated as CSAARDSNQPQHF. The chain recombines TRBV20-1 with TRBJ1-5, with unresolved D. V was shortened by 6 bases and J by 0 bases, with 9 bases between the two germline ends. This CDR3 contains 13 residues. CDR1 is DFQATT and CDR2 is SNEGSKA in the germline V gene (reference sequence).

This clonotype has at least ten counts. This CDR3 reads CSAERGTDTQYF. The CDR3 DNA follows: TGCAGTGCCGAGCGAGGGACAGATACGCAGTATTTT. The chain combines TRBV20-1 with TRBJ2-3, with a weak D call TRBD2 (5 bases). V was shortened by 6 bases and J by 3 bases, with 10 bases between the two germline ends. CDR1 is DFQATT, CDR2 SNEGSKA, per germline (reference sequence). CDR3 size: 12 residues.

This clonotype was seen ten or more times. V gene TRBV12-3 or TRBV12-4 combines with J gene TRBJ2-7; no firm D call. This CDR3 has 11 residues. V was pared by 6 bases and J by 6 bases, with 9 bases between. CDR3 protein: CASSYSSEQYF. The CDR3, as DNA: TGTGCCAGCAGCTACTCGAGCGAGCAGTACTTC.

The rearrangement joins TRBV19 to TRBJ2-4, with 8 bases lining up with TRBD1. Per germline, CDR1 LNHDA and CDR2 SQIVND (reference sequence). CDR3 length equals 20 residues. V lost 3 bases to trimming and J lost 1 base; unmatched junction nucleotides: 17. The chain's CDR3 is CASSISGQAESMVAKNIQYF. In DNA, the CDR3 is TGTGCCAGTAGTATTTCGGGACAGGCGGAATCAATGGTGGCCAAAAACATTCAGTACTTC.

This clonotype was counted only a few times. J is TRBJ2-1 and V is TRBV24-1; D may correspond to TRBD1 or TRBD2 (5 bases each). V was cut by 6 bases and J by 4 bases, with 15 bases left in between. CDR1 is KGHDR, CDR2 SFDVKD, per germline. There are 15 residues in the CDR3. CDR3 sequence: CATSPFGGAYNEQFF. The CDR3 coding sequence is TGTGCCACCAGTCCCTTTGGGGGAGCTTACAATGAGCAGTTCTTC.

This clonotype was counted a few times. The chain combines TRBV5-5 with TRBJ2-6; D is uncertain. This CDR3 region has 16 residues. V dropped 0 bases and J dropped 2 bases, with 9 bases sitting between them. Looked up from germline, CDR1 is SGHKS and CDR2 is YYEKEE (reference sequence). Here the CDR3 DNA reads TGTGCCAGCAGCTTGGCTTTTATGACTGGGGCCAACGTCCTGACTTTC. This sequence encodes CASSLAFMTGANVLTF.